Below, 12 T cell receptor beta chains from the same sample are listed, as sequenced in a study of cytomegalovirus exposure and HLA in healthy donors (dated by TCRdb to about 2017). Libraries were made using the immunoSEQ multiplex PCR assay. A mixture of 60 forward primers for TCR Vbeta segments and 13 reverse primers for TCR Jbeta segments was used in the multiplex PCR. TCRdb carries this immuneACCESS record with in-frame sequences only. Its versions omit some clonotypes, under half of them owing to an unresolved V gene in the studies checked, with the rest unexplained. Present in this sample are 130,000 to 150,000 clones, over 65% of which were seen just once. In total, the top ten clones hold around 4.5% of the sample. Sequencing was carried out using PBMCs. The source of these receptors is a man between 18 and 35 years old in good health and CMV-seropositive.

The gene calls are TRBV5-1 and TRBJ2-3; D not certain. The CDR3 has 13 residues. The V gene's germline CDR1 is SGHRS and CDR2 YFSETQ. The V gene lost 4 bases and the J gene lost 6 bases, with 12 bases spanning the gap. CDR3 in amino acids: CASSPNRVDTQYF. Here the CDR3 DNA reads TGCGCCAGCAGCCCGAACCGGGTGGATACGCAGTATTTT.

This clone was counted only a few times. The chain joins TRBV19 to TRBJ2-1; TRBD1 matches at 8 bases. The CDR3 has 13 amino acids. In germline, CDR1 is LNHDA, CDR2 SQIVND (reference sequence). J lost 6 bases, V lost 6 bases, and 4 bases had no gene match. CDR3 DNA sequence: TGTGCCAGTAGCGGACAGGGAGTCAATGAGCAGTTCTTC. Translating gives CASSGQGVNEQFF.

V usage is TRBV7-2 and J usage is TRBJ1-2, with D maybe TRBD1 (6 bases). CDR3 size: 14 residues. V shed 5 bases and J shed 0 bases, with 10 bases lying between them. Germline V lookup: CDR1 SGHTA, CDR2 FQGNSA. The chain's CDR3 is CASSQTGSNYGYTF. The CDR3, as DNA: TGTGCCAGCAGCCAGACAGGTTCTAACTATGGCTACACCTTC.

This clone was picked up one time. The CDR3 is CASSLATGLSTDTQYF. The CDR3, as DNA: TGCGCCAGCAGCTTGGCCACGGGGTTAAGCACAGATACGCAGTATTTT. V and J are TRBV5-1 and TRBJ2-3, with a possible D match to TRBD2 (5 bases). Between the trimmed V and J ends, which lost 0 bases and 0 bases, there was a span of 11 bases. CDR3 length: 16 amino acids. Germline CDR1 SGHRS, CDR2 YFSETQ. The complete variable domain, with remaining parts taken from reference TRBV5-1 and TRBJ2-3, reads KAGVTQTPRYLIKTRGQQVTLSCSPISGHRSVSWYQQTPGQGLQFLFEYFSETQRNKGNFPGRFSGRQFSNSRSEMNVSTLELGDSALYLCASSLATGLSTDTQYFGPGTRLTVL.

The table lists this clone with a few counts. V is TRBV28 and J is TRBJ2-7; D possibly corresponds to TRBD2 (5 bases). Germline V CDR1 and CDR2: MDHEN, SYDVKM. Trimming left V 5 bases short and J 0 bases short, with 23 bases between. CDR3 length: 18 residues. CDR3 residues: CASSDGEWLTFNSYEQYF. CDR3 in DNA: TGTGCCAGCAGTGATGGGGAGTGGTTGACCTTTAACTCCTACGAGCAGTACTTC.

This chain links TRBV7-9 with TRBJ1-5, with no clear D. The CDR3 covers 14 residues. Germline values: CDR1 SEHNR, CDR2 FQNEAQ (reference sequence). V lost 1 base, J lost 5 bases, and 9 bases lay in between. The CDR3 is CASSLEGGDQPQHF. The CDR3 region has the DNA TGTGCCAGCAGCTTAGAAGGAGGCGATCAGCCCCAGCATTTT.

In its sample, this clone was seen a few times. The gene calls are TRBV30 and TRBJ1-6; D unclear. CDR1 GTSNPN and CDR2 SVGIG come from the germline V gene (reference sequence). The CDR3 totals 15 residues. V lost 1 base and J lost 0, with 7 bases in between. The CDR3 sequence is CAWSDPSSYNSPLHF. As DNA, the CDR3 is TGTGCCTGGAGTGACCCGAGCTCCTATAATTCACCCCTCCACTTT.

The chain uses TRBV6-1 and TRBJ1-1; D ambiguous. Germline V gives CDR1 MNHNS, CDR2 SASEGT. CDR3 size: 14 residues. Trimming took 2 bases from V and 5 from J, leaving 12 bases between them. In DNA form, the CDR3 reads TGTGCCAGCAGTGAATTCACCGGGGAGACTGAAGCTTTCTTT. Translating it yields CASSEFTGETEAFF.

This clone showed up just a few times. The CDR3 sequence is CASSQSVGKTQYF. The CDR3 DNA is TGTGCCAGCAGCCAATCAGTCGGGAAGACCCAGTACTTC. J is TRBJ2-5 and V is TRBV4-2, with D perhaps matching TRBD2 (5 bases). The CDR3 is 13 residues long. The V gene lost 2 bases and the J gene lost 6 bases, with 10 bases spanning the gap. From germline, CDR1 is LGHNA and CDR2 YNFKEQ.

The V and J genes are TRBV12-5 and TRBJ1-5, with TRBD1 matching over 12 bases. CDR1 is LGHNT, CDR2 FRNRAP, per germline. CDR3 length: 20 amino acids. J was trimmed by 4 bases and V by 5 bases; bases with no gene match: 18. The DNA of the CDR3 is TGTGCTAGTGGTCCGATCCCCCGGGACAGGGGGCAAAGAGGGAATCAGCCCCAGCATTTT. Protein: CASGPIPRDRGQRGNQPQHF.

The rearrangement links TRBV19 to TRBJ1-2; no definite D call. The V end lost 5 bases, the J end lost 8 bases, and 15 bases lay between the germline ends. Germline CDR1 is LNHDA and CDR2 is SQIVND (reference sequence). This CDR3 spans 13 amino acids. As DNA, the CDR3 is TGTGCCAGTAGTCCTCGACTTGAAGAAGGCTACACCTTC. As protein: CASSPRLEEGYTF.

The sample holds a few counts of this clone. CDR3: CASSQEGRGPGYTF. In nucleotides, the CDR3 is TGTGCCAGCAGCCAAGAAGGAAGGGGGCCTGGCTACACCTTC. V is TRBV14 and J is TRBJ1-2, with 7 bases matching TRBD1. V was clipped by 0 bases and J by 7 bases; unmatched bases: 5. From germline, CDR1 is SGHDN and CDR2 FVKESK. The CDR3 is made up of 14 amino acids. The full variable domain, its missing parts supplied by reference TRBV14 and TRBJ1-2, is EAGVTQFPSHSVIEKGQTVTLRCDPISGHDNLYWYRRVMGKEIKFLLHFVKESKQDESGMPNNRFLAERTGGTYSTLKVQPAELEDSGVYFCASSQEGRGPGYTFGSGTRLTVV.